The 26 T cell receptor beta chains listed next were all sequenced from one sample in a study of cytomegalovirus exposure and HLA in healthy donors. The study ran its PCR with 60 Vbeta and 13 Jbeta primers. Assay used: immunoSEQ multiplex PCR; TCRdb lists only in-frame clones, some missing. The sample lists 50,000 to 65,000 clones; more than 70% were seen once. Sequencing was done on a sample of PBMCs. These receptors originate from a man aged 45-65 years in good health and CMV-seropositive.

The genes are TRBV27 and TRBJ2-5, with 14 bases lining up with TRBD2. J was trimmed by 4 bases and V by 5 bases; bases with no gene match: 6. From germline, CDR1 is MNHEY and CDR2 SMNVEV (reference sequence). The length of the CDR3 is 16 residues. The CDR3 is CASSPRGLAGVETQYF. CDR3 nucleotide sequence: TGTGCCAGCAGTCCCCGGGGACTAGCGGGAGTAGAGACCCAGTACTTC.

The V and J genes are TRBV5-4 and TRBJ2-7; 7 positions match TRBD1. The germline gives CDR1 SGHNT, CDR2 YYREEE (reference sequence). J gave up 0 bases and V 4 bases, and 10 bases lay outside the gene matches. This CDR3 region has 16 residues. The CDR3 reads CASSPMNRQGSYEQYF. CDR3 in DNA: TGTGCCAGCAGCCCGATGAACCGACAGGGCTCCTACGAGCAGTACTTC. Variable domain in full (rest from reference TRBV5-4 and TRBJ2-7): ETGVTQSPTHLIKTRGQQVTLRCSSQSGHNTVSWYQQALGQGPQFIFQYYREEENGRGNFPPRFSGLQFPNYSSELNVNALELDDSALYLCASSPMNRQGSYEQYFGPGTRLTVT.

This clone was detected once. This chain uses TRBV11-2 with TRBJ2-1, with 9 bases matching TRBD2. The CDR3 sequence is 15 residues long. Germline V gene data show CDR1 as SGHAT and CDR2 as FQNNGV. The V gene end was trimmed by 7 bases and the J gene end by 9 bases; junction bases not matched to a gene: 13. The CDR3 nucleotides are TGTGCCAGCACTTTAGCGGGAGAGGTTGAGGGTGAGCAGTTCTTC. It encodes CASTLAGEVEGEQFF. Filled out from reference TRBV11-2 and TRBJ2-1, the complete variable domain reads EAGVAQSPRYKIIEKRQSVAFWCNPISGHATLYWYQQILGQGPKLLIQFQNNGVVDDSQLPKDRFSAERLKGVDSTLKIQPAKLEDSAVYLCASTLAGEVEGEQFFGPGTRLTVL.

The J gene is TRBJ2-5, the V gene TRBV18, with 9 bases identical to TRBD1. CDR3 length: 14 residues. Germline V CDR1 and CDR2: KGHSH, LQKENI. V lost 3 bases to trimming and J lost 5 bases; unmatched junction nucleotides: 4. This chain's CDR3 is CASSPGQGGETQYF. The CDR3 DNA is TGTGCCAGCTCACCGGGACAGGGTGGGGAGACCCAGTACTTC.

The CDR3 region has the DNA TGTGCCAGCAGATTAGCGGGGTCCCAGGGGGAGACCCAGTACTTC. Translating it yields CASRLAGSQGETQYF. The rearrangement uses TRBV6-1 and TRBJ2-5, with 8 bases aligning to TRBD2. V lost 6 bases to trimming and J lost 5 bases; unmatched junction nucleotides: 11. CDR3 length equals 15 residues. The germline CDR1 and CDR2 sequences are MNHNS and SASEGT.

This chain uses TRBV7-2 with TRBJ2-7, with D possibly matching TRBD2 (6 bases). Trimming shortened V by 5 bases and J by 7 bases, and 18 bases separated the two germline ends. The CDR3 sequence is 14 residues long. The germline V gene has CDR1 SGHTA and CDR2 FQGNSA. CDR3 coding DNA: TGTGCCAGCAGCCGGCAGCGGGCCGGTACGGAGCAGTACTTC. Amino acid sequence: CASSRQRAGTEQYF. Variable domain in full (rest from reference TRBV7-2 and TRBJ2-7): GAGVSQSPSNKVTEKGKDVELRCDPISGHTALYWYRQSLGQGLEFLIYFQGNSAPDKSGLPSDRFSAERTGGSVSTLTIQRTQQEDSAVYLCASSRQRAGTEQYFGPGTRLTVT.

The chain couples TRBV28 to TRBJ1-4, with a tentative D call TRBD1 (6 bases). The CDR3 consists of 16 residues. With 2 bases removed from V and 10 bases from J, the gap between germline ends came to 20 bases. CDR1 MDHEN and CDR2 SYDVKM come from the germline V gene. The CDR3 bases are TGTGCCAGCAGTTTAAAGCTGGCAGGGGTGCAGGGAAAACTGTTTTTT. This gives the protein CASSLKLAGVQGKLFF.

The chain joins TRBV28 to TRBJ2-5; no clear D gene. The end of the DNA fits TRBJ2-7 better, so the J call may be wrong. CDR1 MDHEN and CDR2 SYDVKM come from the germline V gene. The CDR3 is made up of 13 amino acids. As DNA, the CDR3 is TGTGCCAGCAGTTCCTCCATCCTCTACGAGCAGTACTTC. Translating gives CASSSSILYEQYF.

The chain uses TRBV27 and TRBJ2-1; TRBD1 might be the D (6 bases). The germline CDR1 and CDR2 sequences are MNHEY and SMNVEV (reference sequence). Trimming removed 4 bases at V and 10 bases at J, with 26 bases between. The CDR3 has 17 amino acids. CDR3 region: CASSWNPGTITSGEQFF. CDR3 DNA sequence: TGTGCCAGCAGTTGGAACCCCGGGACAATAACCTCAGGGGAGCAGTTCTTC.

The CDR3 DNA sequence: TGTGCCAGCAGCGCCTTTAGCGGGGGGACCTACGAGCAGTACTTC. Its protein is CASSAFSGGTYEQYF. The rearrangement links TRBV7-8 to TRBJ2-7; 10 nucleotides match TRBD2. This CDR3 region has 15 residues. Losses at the gene ends were 5 bases for V and 2 bases for J; bases not matched to a gene: 6. Germline V CDR1 and CDR2: SGHVS, FQNEAQ.

The chain carries TRBV6-5 and TRBJ1-1; D perhaps matches TRBD1 (5 bases). The CDR3 extends over 13 amino acids. V was shortened by 5 bases and J by 4 bases, with 11 bases between the two germline ends. Per germline, CDR1 MNHEY and CDR2 SVGAGI. Here the CDR3 reads CASSSGAATEAFF. CDR3 DNA sequence: TGTGCCAGCAGTAGCGGGGCAGCCACTGAAGCTTTCTTT.

This clone was detected only a few times. This same CDR3 is encoded by further DNA sequences in the sample. The CDR3 DNA reads as TGCAGCGTAAACAGGGGAAAAACTGAAGCTTTCTTT. It encodes CSVNRGKTEAFF. The gene calls are TRBV29-1 and TRBJ1-1, with 7 positions matching TRBD1. The germline CDR1 and CDR2 sequences are SQVTM and ANQGSEA. V was clipped by 6 bases and J by 5 bases; unmatched bases: 6. This CDR3 spans 12 amino acids.

The rearrangement uses TRBV27 and TRBJ1-6; TRBD1 aligns across 10 bases. Germline V gene sequence: CDR1 MNHEY, CDR2 SMNVEV (reference sequence). Trimming at V came to 6 bases and at J to 7 bases, leaving 3 bases not matched to a gene. The CDR3 contains 14 residues. The CDR3 loop is CASSVGQGNSPLHF. Here the CDR3 DNA reads TGTGCCAGCAGCGTGGGACAGGGGAATTCACCCCTCCACTTT.

The chain is built from TRBV30 and TRBJ1-1; TRBD1 might be the D (6 bases). V dropped 0 bases and J dropped 11 bases, with 10 bases sitting between them. This CDR3 contains 11 residues. Per the germline V gene, CDR1 is GTSNPN and CDR2 is SVGIG (reference sequence). The CDR3 here is CAWSVDTGAFF. The CDR3 DNA reads TGTGCCTGGAGTGTTGATACAGGGGCTTTCTTT.

This rearrangement joins TRBV5-4 to TRBJ2-6; D might be TRBD2 (6 bases). There are 16 residues in the CDR3. Germline CDR1 and CDR2: SGHNT and YYREEE (reference sequence). The V end lost 6 bases, the J end lost 0 bases, and 13 bases lay between the germline ends. The CDR3 loop reads CASTPAGFSGANVLTF. The CDR3 coding sequence is TGTGCCAGCACCCCGGCGGGGTTCTCTGGGGCCAACGTCCTGACTTTC.

The chain recombines TRBV6-1 with TRBJ2-3; possible D gene TRBD1, 6 bases. The CDR3 covers 15 residues. The germline V gene encodes CDR1 MNHNS and CDR2 SASEGT. The germline V and J ends were trimmed by 6 bases and 5 bases, with 18 bases remaining between them. The CDR3, as DNA: TGTGCCAGCAGCTCCTCACCTAACAGGGTAGATACGCAGTATTTT. It is translated as CASSSSPNRVDTQYF.

The chain is built from TRBV7-6 and TRBJ2-3; TRBD2 aligns across 10 bases. Germline assignment: CDR1 SGHVS and CDR2 FNYEAQ. Trimming removed 0 bases from V and 7 bases from J; junction bases left unmatched: 7. The CDR3 is made up of 16 amino acids. CDR3 loop: CASSLAASGRRNTQYF. CDR3 bases: TGTGCCAGCAGCTTAGCGGCTAGCGGGAGACGAAATACGCAGTATTTT.

This chain connects TRBV16 to TRBJ2-3, with a weak D call TRBD1 (5 bases). This CDR3 contains 12 residues. CDR1 KGHSY and CDR2 FQNENV come from the germline V gene. Trimming left V 6 bases short and J 6 bases short, with 10 bases between. CDR3 region: CASSNQGDTQYF. The CDR3 DNA reads TGTGCCAGCAGTAACCAGGGCGATACGCAGTATTTT.

The DNA for the CDR3 is TGTGCCAGCAACCATGGAGGGATACCAACTAATGAAAAACTGTTTTTT. The encoded protein is CASNHGGIPTNEKLFF. V is TRBV7-9 and J is TRBJ1-4, with D uncertain. V was trimmed by 7 bases and J by 0 bases, leaving 15 bases between them. This CDR3 spans 16 amino acids. Germline V gene lookup returns CDR1 SEHNR and CDR2 FQNEAQ (reference sequence). Complete variable domain (other parts from reference TRBV7-9 and TRBJ1-4): DTGVSQNPRHKITKRGQNVTFRCDPISEHNRLYWYRQTLGQGPEFLTYFQNEAQLEKSRLLSDRFSAERPKGSFSTLEIQRTEQGDSAMYLCASNHGGIPTNEKLFFGSGTQLSVL.

With regard to this clone: The germline gene is not matched at one end of the junction; a read error may be the cause. The same CDR3 also results from other DNA sequences found in this sample. The V gene is TRBV4-3, the J gene TRBJ2-1; D remains ambiguous. This CDR3 contains 17 residues. The V gene's germline CDR1 is LGHNA and CDR2 YSLEER. The CDR3 protein is CATSQDMIVIIYNEQFF. The CDR3 DNA reads as TGCGCCACCAGCCAAGATATGATAGTCATCATCTACAATGAGCAGTTCTTC.

The chain recombines TRBV6-6 with TRBJ2-5; D unclear. Germline-derived CDR1 and CDR2 are MNHNY and SVGAGI (reference sequence). Trimming shortened V by 7 bases and J by 3 bases, and 6 bases separated the two germline ends. CDR3 length: 11 amino acids. CDR3 protein: CASKAKETQYF. CDR3 DNA sequence: TGTGCCAGCAAAGCGAAAGAGACCCAGTACTTC.

This clone occurred once. The chain carries TRBV2 and TRBJ2-5; 11 nucleotides align to TRBD2. Germline lookup yields CDR1 SNHLY and CDR2 FYNNEI. The CDR3 contains 14 residues. Trimming took 7 bases from V and 4 from J; bases not matched to a gene: 5. The CDR3 bases are TGTGCCAGCAAACCTAGCGGGGGGACAGAGACCCAGTACTTC. It encodes CASKPSGGTETQYF.

Only one count was recorded for this clone. The V and J genes are TRBV5-4 and TRBJ1-3; TRBD1 aligns across 7 bases. Germline trimming cut 1 base from V and 2 bases from J; bases unmatched to any gene: 3. The germline CDR1 and CDR2 sequences are SGHNT and YYREEE (reference sequence). The CDR3 runs 15 residues. The CDR3 spells CASSLSTGAGNTIYF. CDR3 nucleotides: TGTGCCAGCAGCTTGAGTACAGGGGCTGGAAACACCATATATTTT.

This clone was observed once. CDR3 loop: CASRDKRGAQYF. Written as DNA, the CDR3 is TGCGCCAGCAGAGACAAGCGGGGGGCCCAGTACTTC. The genes are TRBV4-1 and TRBJ2-5; 9 bases line up with TRBD2. The CDR3 runs to 12 residues. With 6 bases clipped from V and 9 bases from J, the junction kept 5 bases outside the gene matches. CDR1 MGHRA and CDR2 YSYEKL come from the germline V gene.

This chain uses TRBV27 with TRBJ2-7; TRBD2 agrees at 7 bases. Germline V gives CDR1 MNHEY, CDR2 SMNVEV (reference sequence). The CDR3 totals 15 residues. J gave up 1 base and V 3 bases, and 6 bases lay outside the gene matches. The CDR3 protein is CASSLLGTTSYEQYF. The CDR3 nucleotides read TGTGCCAGCAGTTTGTTAGGGACTACGTCCTACGAGCAGTACTTC.

The chain combines TRBV5-4 with TRBJ2-7; 7 bases map to TRBD1. V lost 5 bases, J lost 2 bases, and 22 bases stayed unmatched. CDR1 and CDR2 (germline): SGHNT, YYREEE (reference sequence). The CDR3 has 19 amino acids. As DNA, the CDR3 is TGTGCCAGCAGTTCCAAACTCGGGCAGGGGGTTGATAGAGCCTACGAGCAGTACTTC. Translating it yields CASSSKLGQGVDRAYEQYF.